The rows below give T cell receptor beta chains drawn from one sample of a study of T cells after yellow fever vaccination. Each CDR3 protein is one row after TCRdb ran MiXCR on the 5' RACE reads. Of hundreds of thousands of distinct CDR3 sequences detected, approximately 19% appear once; the ten largest clones hold 15% to 20%. Sequenced material: PBMCs, taken before the yellow fever booster vaccination. The source is a man younger than 30 who received the YFV17D yellow fever vaccine. Both conserved end residues are part of each CDR3. The D gene is left open where the match is weak. Clone size appears in some rows only: once, few, many, or a class for an expanded clone.

TRBJ2-1,-,many,TRBV20-1,TGCAGTGCGGGGGGGCCGGGTGAGCAGTTCTTC,CSAGGPGEQFF
TRBJ2-1,TRBD2,-,TRBV6-2/TRBV6-3,TGTGCCAGCGTCGCGACTAGCGGGGGGCAGTTCTTC,CASVATSGGQFF
TRBJ2-3,TRBD2,few,TRBV5-4,TGTGCCAGCAGCTTGGAGCGGGGACCCACAGATACGCAGTATTTT,CASSLERGPTDTQYF
TRBJ2-3,TRBD1,few,TRBV5-1,TGCGCCAGCAGCGCCGACAGGGGGCCTAGCACAGATACGCAGTATTTT,CASSADRGPSTDTQYF
TRBJ2-1,TRBD2,-,TRBV5-1,TGCGCCAGCAGCTTTAGCGGGGGGCCGGCCAATGAGCAGTTCTTC,CASSFSGGPANEQFF
TRBJ2-3,-,-,TRBV4-2,TGTGCCAGCAGCCTCGGGGCGGGGAGAAGCACAGATACGCAGTATTTT,CASSLGAGRSTDTQYF
TRBJ2-6,-,few,TRBV7-2,TGTGCCAGCAGCTTTGTCTTGGCTGGGGCCAACGTCCTGACTTTC,CASSFVLAGANVLTF
TRBJ1-2,-,few,TRBV6-5,TGTGCCAGCAGACCCCGCGGGGACACTAACTATGGCTACACCTTC,CASRPRGDTNYGYTF
TRBJ1-2,-,-,TRBV6-5,TGTGCCAGCAGTTACTCCGGAAACTATGGCTACACCTTC,CASSYSGNYGYTF
TRBJ2-5,TRBD1,-,TRBV24-1,TGTGCCACCAGTGACCCGGGACAGGGGGCTGAGACCCAGTACTTC,CATSDPGQGAETQYF
TRBJ1-6,-,-,TRBV7-2,TGTGCCAGCACCCCAGGCCCTCGGGACGGATTGAATTCACCCCTCCACTTT,CASTPGPRDGLNSPLHF
TRBJ2-1,TRBD2,few,TRBV6-5,TGTGCCAGCAGTCCCCTAGCGGGGGGCGAAAATGAGCAGTTCTTC,CASSPLAGGENEQFF
TRBJ2-3,TRBD1,-,TRBV11-1,TGTGCCAGCAGCTTGAACAGGGGGCGAACCTCCACAGATACGCAGTATTTT,CASSLNRGRTSTDTQYF
TRBJ1-2,TRBD1,-,TRBV5-1,TGCGCCAGCAGCCCGGGACAGGGGTCCGGCTACACCTTC,CASSPGQGSGYTF
TRBJ2-5,-,-,TRBV4-3,TGCGCCAGCAGCCAGGTGGCGCAGGGATCCTCAGAGACCCAGTACTTC,CASSQVAQGSSETQYF
TRBJ1-3,-,-,TRBV3-1,TGTGCCAGCAGCCAATGGGGGCCCGGAAACACCATATATTTT,CASSQWGPGNTIYF
TRBJ1-4,-,-,TRBV29-1,TGCAGCGTTGAAGCCGCCCGGGACACTCGCCGGTTTTTT,CSVEAARDTRRFF
TRBJ2-1,-,many,TRBV4-2,TGTGCCAGCAGCCAAGATGGTGTAACTACCCCAAATGAGCAGTTCTTC,CASSQDGVTTPNEQFF
TRBJ2-3,TRBD1,-,TRBV20-1,TGCAGTGCTAGGCTACAGGGGGGCAGAGATACGCAGTATTTT,CSARLQGGRDTQYF
TRBJ2-3,-,few,TRBV5-1,TGCGCCAGCAGCTTGGAAGCGACACCCACAGATACGCAGTATTTT,CASSLEATPTDTQYF
TRBJ1-1,TRBD1,-,TRBV3-1,TGTGCCAGCAGCCCCGGGGACAGGCTAACTGAAGCTTTCTTT,CASSPGDRLTEAFF
TRBJ2-4,TRBD2,-,TRBV5-5,TGTGCCAGCAGCGGTTATAGCGGGGGGCTAGCCAAAAACATTCAGTACTTC,CASSGYSGGLAKNIQYF
TRBJ1-5,TRBD1,-,TRBV19,TGTGCCAGTAAATGGACAGGGGCCCATCAGCCCCAGCATTTT,CASKWTGAHQPQHF
TRBJ2-3,-,few,TRBV10-3,TGTGCCACCACGGGGGGCGGGGGAGCAGATACGCAGTATTTT,CATTGGGGADTQYF
TRBJ2-3,-,many,TRBV6-6,TGTGCCAGCAGTTACTTTAGAACCACAGATACGCAGTATTTT,CASSYFRTTDTQYF
TRBJ2-7,-,-,TRBV5-5,TGTGCCAGCAGCTCCTGGGACGAGCAGTACTTC,CASSSWDEQYF
TRBJ2-1,-,-,TRBV9,TGTGCCAGCAATAGTAGGGGGTTGGCCTACAATGAGCAGTTCTTC,CASNSRGLAYNEQFF
TRBJ2-3,-,few,TRBV24-1,TGTGCCACCAGTGATGTCGGGGACCTGCAGTATTTT,CATSDVGDLQYF
TRBJ2-4,TRBD2,few,TRBV4-3,TGCGCCAGCAGCCAAGATACGGTGTTAGCGGGGAACATTCAGTACTTC,CASSQDTVLAGNIQYF
TRBJ1-2,-,few,TRBV4-1,TGCGCCAGCAGCCAAGATAATAGGGAAATATCCCCTAACTATGGCTACACCTTC,CASSQDNREISPNYGYTF
TRBJ2-2,TRBD2,-,TRBV7-6,TGTGCCAGCAGCAACGGCTTCGGGGGGGCCGGGGAGCTGTTTTTT,CASSNGFGGAGELFF
TRBJ2-7,TRBD2,few,TRBV5-1,TGCGCCAGCAGCTTGAGCGGGGGGTTCTCATCCGAGCAGTACTTC,CASSLSGGFSSEQYF